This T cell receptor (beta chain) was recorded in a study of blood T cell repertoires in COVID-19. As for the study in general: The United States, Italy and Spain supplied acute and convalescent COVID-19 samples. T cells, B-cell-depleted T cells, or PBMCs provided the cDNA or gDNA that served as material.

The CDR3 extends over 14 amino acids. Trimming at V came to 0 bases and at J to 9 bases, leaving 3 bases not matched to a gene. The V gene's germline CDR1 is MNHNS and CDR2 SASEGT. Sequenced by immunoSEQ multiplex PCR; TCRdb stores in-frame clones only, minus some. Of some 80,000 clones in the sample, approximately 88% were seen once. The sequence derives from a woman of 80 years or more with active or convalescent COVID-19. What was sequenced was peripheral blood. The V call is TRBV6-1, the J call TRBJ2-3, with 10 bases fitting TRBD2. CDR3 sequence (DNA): TGTGCCAGCAGTGAAGCCCTAGCGGGGGACACGCAGTATTTT. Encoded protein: CASSEALAGDTQYF.